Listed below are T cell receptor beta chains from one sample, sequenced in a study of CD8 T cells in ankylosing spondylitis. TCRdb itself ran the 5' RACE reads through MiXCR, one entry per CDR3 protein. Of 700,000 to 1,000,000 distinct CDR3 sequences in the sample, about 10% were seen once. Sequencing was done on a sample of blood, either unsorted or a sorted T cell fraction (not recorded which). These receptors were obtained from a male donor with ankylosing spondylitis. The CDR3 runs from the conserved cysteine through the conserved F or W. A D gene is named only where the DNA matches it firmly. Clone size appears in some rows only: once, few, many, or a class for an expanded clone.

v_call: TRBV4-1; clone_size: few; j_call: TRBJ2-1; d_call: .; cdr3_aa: CASSPFGGTTMWQFF; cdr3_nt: TGCGCCAGCAGCCCCTTCGGGGGAACCACAATGTGGCAGTTCTTC
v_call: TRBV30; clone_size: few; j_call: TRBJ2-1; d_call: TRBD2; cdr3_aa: CAWRETSGVMNEQFF; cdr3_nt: TGTGCCTGGAGGGAGACTAGCGGGGTTATGAATGAGCAGTTCTTC
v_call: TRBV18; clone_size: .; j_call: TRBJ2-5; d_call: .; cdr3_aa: CASSPRSETQYF; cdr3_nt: TGTGCCAGCTCACCCAGATCGGAGACCCAGTACTTC
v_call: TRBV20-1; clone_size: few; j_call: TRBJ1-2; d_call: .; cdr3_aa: CSARDSRRVDGYTF; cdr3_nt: TGCAGTGCTAGAGACAGCAGGAGAGTGGATGGCTACACCTTC
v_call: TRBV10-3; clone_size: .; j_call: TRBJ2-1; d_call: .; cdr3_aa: CAIRSMTDYNEQFF; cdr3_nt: TGTGCCATCAGAAGCATGACGGATTACAATGAGCAGTTCTTC
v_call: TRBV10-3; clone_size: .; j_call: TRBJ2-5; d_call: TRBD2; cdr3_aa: CAISFTGRASETQYF; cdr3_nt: TGTGCCATCAGTTTTACCGGGAGGGCCTCAGAGACCCAGTACTTC
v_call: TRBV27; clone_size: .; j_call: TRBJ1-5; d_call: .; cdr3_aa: CASSWLATDQPQHF; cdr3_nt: TGTGCCAGCAGTTGGCTGGCGACGGATCAGCCCCAGCATTTT
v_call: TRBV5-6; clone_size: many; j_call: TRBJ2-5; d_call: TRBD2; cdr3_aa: CASRKGLAGVGETQYF; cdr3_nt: TGTGCCAGCAGGAAAGGACTAGCGGGAGTTGGAGAGACCCAGTACTTC
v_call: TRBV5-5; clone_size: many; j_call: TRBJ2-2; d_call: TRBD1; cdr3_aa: CASSRQGPPDTGELFF; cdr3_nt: TGTGCCAGCAGCCGACAGGGCCCCCCGGACACCGGGGAGCTGTTTTTT
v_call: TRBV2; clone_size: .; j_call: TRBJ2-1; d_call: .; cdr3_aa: CASSEVTTYNEQFF; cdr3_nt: TGTGCCAGCAGTGAGGTGACAACTTACAATGAGCAGTTCTTC